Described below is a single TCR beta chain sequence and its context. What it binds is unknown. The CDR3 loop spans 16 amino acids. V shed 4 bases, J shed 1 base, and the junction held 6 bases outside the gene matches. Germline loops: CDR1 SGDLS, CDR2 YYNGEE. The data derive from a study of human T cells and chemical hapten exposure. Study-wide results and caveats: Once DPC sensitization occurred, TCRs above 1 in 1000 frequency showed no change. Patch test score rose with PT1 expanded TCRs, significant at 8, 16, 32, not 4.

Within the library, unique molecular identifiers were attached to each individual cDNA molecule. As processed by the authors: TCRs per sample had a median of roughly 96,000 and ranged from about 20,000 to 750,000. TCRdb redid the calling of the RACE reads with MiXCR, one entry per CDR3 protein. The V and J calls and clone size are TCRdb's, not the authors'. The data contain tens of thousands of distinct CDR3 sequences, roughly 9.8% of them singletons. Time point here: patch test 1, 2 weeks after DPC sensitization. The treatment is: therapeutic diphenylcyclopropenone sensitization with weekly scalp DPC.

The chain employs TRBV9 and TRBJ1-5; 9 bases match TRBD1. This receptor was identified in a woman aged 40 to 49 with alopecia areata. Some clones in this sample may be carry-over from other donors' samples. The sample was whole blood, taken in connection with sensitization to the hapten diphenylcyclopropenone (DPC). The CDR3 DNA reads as TGTGCCAGCAGCCCGGGACAGGGAATAAGCAATCAGCCCCAGCATTTT. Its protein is CASSPGQGISNQPQHF.